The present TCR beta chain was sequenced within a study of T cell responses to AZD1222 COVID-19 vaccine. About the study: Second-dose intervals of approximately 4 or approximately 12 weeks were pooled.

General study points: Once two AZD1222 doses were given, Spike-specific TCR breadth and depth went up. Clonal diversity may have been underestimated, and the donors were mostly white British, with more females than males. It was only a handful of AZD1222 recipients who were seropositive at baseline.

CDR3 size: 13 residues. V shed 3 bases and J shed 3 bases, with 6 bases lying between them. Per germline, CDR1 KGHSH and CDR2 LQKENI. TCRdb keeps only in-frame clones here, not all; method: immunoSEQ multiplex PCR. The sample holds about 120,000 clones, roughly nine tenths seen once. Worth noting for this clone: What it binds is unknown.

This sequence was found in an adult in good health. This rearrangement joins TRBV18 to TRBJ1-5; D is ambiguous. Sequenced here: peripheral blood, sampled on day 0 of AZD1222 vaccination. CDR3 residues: CASSPGDNQPQHF. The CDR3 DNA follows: TGTGCCAGCTCACCCGGGGACAATCAGCCCCAGCATTTT.